This T cell receptor beta chain was identified in a study of T cells after yellow fever vaccination. Study overall: When fractions had low cell numbers, they were prepared with SMART-Seq v4 Ultra Low Input.

Conversion of TCR transcripts into cDNA relied on 5'RACE template switching, which added a universal primer site and UMIs. TCRdb re-analysed the 5' RACE reads in MiXCR, keeping a single row per CDR3 protein. The repertoire consists of 200,000 to 300,000 distinct CDR3 sequences, with less than 7.5% occurring once and the leading ten covering approximately 0.99%. Study findings and constraints: Booster samples showed a return of most primary-vaccination clones (roughly 96% CD4, about 87% CD8). Faster peaking, at day 5 versus 15, marked a secondary response that was weaker.

This clonotype was counted a few times. The antigen is undetermined. The specimen was CD4+ T cells sorted from PBMCs, collected on the day of the yellow fever booster vaccination. This TCR was sampled from a man between 25 and 39 years old who received the YFV17D yellow fever vaccine.

The CDR3 loop reads CASSQGRGPQHF. The DNA for the CDR3 is TGTGCCAGCAGCCAAGGTAGGGGGCCCCAGCATTTT. The chain couples TRBV3-1 to TRBJ1-5; maybe TRBD1 (5 bases). Germline V gene data show CDR1 as LGHDT and CDR2 as YNNKEL (reference sequence). There are 12 residues in the CDR3. V was clipped by 1 base and J by 9 bases, with 7 bases between them.